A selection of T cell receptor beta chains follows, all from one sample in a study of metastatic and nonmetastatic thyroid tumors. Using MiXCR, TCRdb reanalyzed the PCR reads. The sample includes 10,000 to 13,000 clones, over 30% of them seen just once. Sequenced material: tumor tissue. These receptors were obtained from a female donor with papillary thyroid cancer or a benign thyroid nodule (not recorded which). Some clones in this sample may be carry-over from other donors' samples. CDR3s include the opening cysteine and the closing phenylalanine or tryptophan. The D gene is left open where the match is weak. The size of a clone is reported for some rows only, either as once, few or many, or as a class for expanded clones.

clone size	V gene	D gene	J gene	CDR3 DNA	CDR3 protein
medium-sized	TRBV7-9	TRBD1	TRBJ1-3	TGTGCCAGCAGCCCCGGGACAGGGGGCCCGGAGGGCACCATATATTTT	CASSPGTGGPEGTIYF
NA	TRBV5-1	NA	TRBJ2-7	TGCGCCAGCAGCTTTGGGTACCGAGGTTACTCCTACGAGCAGTACTTC	CASSFGYRGYSYEQYF
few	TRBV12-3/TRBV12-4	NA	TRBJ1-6	TGTGCCAGCAGCTTAAACGGGCCACCCCTCCACTTT	CASSLNGPPLHF
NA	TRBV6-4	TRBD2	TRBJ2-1	TGTGCCAGCAGTGACGGGACTAGCGGGAGAGTTTACAATGAGCAGTTCTTC	CASSDGTSGRVYNEQFF
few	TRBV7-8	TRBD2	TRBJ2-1	TGTGCCAGCAGTCGTAAACTAGCGGGGGAATCCTACAATGAGCAGTTCTTC	CASSRKLAGESYNEQFF
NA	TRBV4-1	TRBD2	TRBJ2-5	TGCGCCAGCAGCCATGGGACTAGCGGGAACACGGGCCAAGAGACCCAGTACTTC	CASSHGTSGNTGQETQYF
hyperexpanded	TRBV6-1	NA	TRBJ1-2	TGTGCCAGCAGTCGGACATCCGCCTATGGCTACACCTTC	CASSRTSAYGYTF
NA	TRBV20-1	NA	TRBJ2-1	TGCAGTGCTAGGGGGTGGAGTGGTGAGCAGTTCTTC	CSARGWSGEQFF
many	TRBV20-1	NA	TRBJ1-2	TGCAGTGCTAGATTCGCAGGGGACGCATATGGCTACACCTTC	CSARFAGDAYGYTF
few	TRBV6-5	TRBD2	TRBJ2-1	TGTGCCAGCAGTGACTCGACTAGCGGGGGGAGTGAGCAGTTCTTC	CASSDSTSGGSEQFF
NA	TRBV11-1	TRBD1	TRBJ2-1	TGTGCCAGCAGAGACAGGGTTCGCGGAATTTGGAATGAGCAGTTCTTC	CASRDRVRGIWNEQFF
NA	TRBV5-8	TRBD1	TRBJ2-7	TGTGCCAGCAGCGTAGGGACCGCCGGACAGGGGGGCGAGCAGTACTTC	CASSVGTAGQGGEQYF
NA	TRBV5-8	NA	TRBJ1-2	TGTGCCAGCAGCTTGGTAGGGCCCATCCGTGGCTACACCTTC	CASSLVGPIRGYTF
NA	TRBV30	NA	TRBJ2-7	TGTGCCTGGAGTGTGGTCACCTACGAGCAGTACTTC	CAWSVVTYEQYF